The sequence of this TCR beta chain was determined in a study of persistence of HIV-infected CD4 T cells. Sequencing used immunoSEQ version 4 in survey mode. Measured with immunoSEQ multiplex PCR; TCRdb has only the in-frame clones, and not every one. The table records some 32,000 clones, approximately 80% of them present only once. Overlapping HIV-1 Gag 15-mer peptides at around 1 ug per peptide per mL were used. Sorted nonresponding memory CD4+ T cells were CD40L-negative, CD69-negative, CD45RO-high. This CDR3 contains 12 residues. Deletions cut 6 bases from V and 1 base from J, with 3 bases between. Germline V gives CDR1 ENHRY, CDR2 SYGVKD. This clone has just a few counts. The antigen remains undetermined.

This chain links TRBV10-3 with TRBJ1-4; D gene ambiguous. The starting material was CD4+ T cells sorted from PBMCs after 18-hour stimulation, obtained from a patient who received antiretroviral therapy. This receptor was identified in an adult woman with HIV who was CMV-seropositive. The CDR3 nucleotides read TGTGCCATCAGCAAAACTAATGAAAAACTGTTTTTT. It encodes CAISKTNEKLFF.